A selection of T cell receptor beta chains follows, all from one sample in a study of blood T cell repertoires in COVID-19. Profiled with immunoSEQ multiplex PCR; TCRdb holds only in-frame clones, not every one. The sample lists 65,000 to 95,000 clones; roughly 78% were seen once. What was sequenced was peripheral blood. The receptors originated from a man aged 55 to 70 with COVID-19, enrolled during active disease. Both conserved end residues are part of each CDR3. D genes are given only for firm matches. Clone size is stated in some rows and not others, as once, few, many or a class when expanded.

V gene	D gene	J gene	clone size	CDR3 DNA	CDR3 protein
TRBV14	-	TRBJ1-5	-	TGTGCCAGCAGCAGACAGCAAAATCAGCCCCAGCATTTT	CASSRQQNQPQHF
TRBV5-4	TRBD1	TRBJ1-2	-	TGTGCCAGCAGCCTCCAGGGGGGAGGCTATGGCTACACCTTC	CASSLQGGGYGYTF
TRBV28	-	TRBJ1-4	-	TGTGCCAGCAGTTTTTCGCCGGGTTCCGCGTTTGAAAAACTGTTTTTT	CASSFSPGSAFEKLFF
TRBV12-3/TRBV12-4	-	TRBJ2-2	few	TGTGCCAGCAGTTTGCTAGCATCGGGGGAGCTGTTTTTT	CASSLLASGELFF
TRBV29-1	-	TRBJ2-7	-	TGCAGACCGAATGCAAGGGACACCGAGGAGCAGTACTTC	CRPNARDTEEQYF
TRBV2	TRBD2	TRBJ2-7	once	TGTGCCAGCAGTGAAGTCGGGGGGGCCATCTACGAGCAGTACTTC	CASSEVGGAIYEQYF
TRBV9	TRBD1	TRBJ2-5	many	TGTGCCAGCAGCGTAGATCAGGGGGCGAAAGAGACCCAGTACTTC	CASSVDQGAKETQYF
TRBV12-3/TRBV12-4	-	TRBJ2-7	-	TGTGCCAGCAGTTTAGCGCCGGGGAAGGAGCAGTACTTC	CASSLAPGKEQYF
TRBV7-9	TRBD1	TRBJ2-7	-	TGTGCCAGCAGTATACAGGGGGTCGAGCAGTACTTC	CASSIQGVEQYF
TRBV2	TRBD1	TRBJ2-3	once	TGTGCCAGCAGGGGACAGGGGGCCGTAGATACGCAGTATTTT	CASRGQGAVDTQYF
TRBV7-2	-	TRBJ2-7	few	TGTGCCAGCAGCTTAGAGTCCAGGGCGAGCGAGCAGTACTTC	CASSLESRASEQYF
TRBV4-1	TRBD2	TRBJ2-1	-	TGCGCCAGCACGGGGGGGAGGAGCTCCTACAATGAGCAGTTCTTC	CASTGGRSSYNEQFF
TRBV2	-	TRBJ2-6	-	TGTGCCAGCAGTGAAACCCAGGGCGGAGGGGGGGCCAACGTCCTGACTTTC	CASSETQGGGGANVLTF
TRBV7-9	-	TRBJ2-3	few	TGTGCCAGCAGCCATTGGACAATCACAGATACGCAGTATTTT	CASSHWTITDTQYF
TRBV20-1	-	TRBJ1-3	-	TGCAGTGGTCGCTCTGGAAACACCATATATTTT	CSGRSGNTIYF
TRBV5-1	TRBD2	TRBJ2-5	-	TGCGCCAGCAGCTCGAGGACTAGCGGGGGGAACCAAGAGACCCAGTACTTC	CASSSRTSGGNQETQYF
TRBV6-5	-	TRBJ1-2	-	TGTGCCAGCAGTTACTTGGGTGGGGGGAACTATGGCTACACCTTC	CASSYLGGGNYGYTF
TRBV4-3	TRBD1	TRBJ2-7	-	TGCGCCAGCTCAAAAGACAGGGGGCCCCCCTACGAGCAGTACTTC	CASSKDRGPPYEQYF
TRBV6-6	-	TRBJ1-5	-	TGTGCCAGCAGGTCGGCAGGGGATAGCAATCAGCCCCAGCATTTT	CASRSAGDSNQPQHF
TRBV3-1/TRBV3-2	-	TRBJ2-1	-	TGTGCCAGCAGCCAAGGCCATAGCGGCACTAAGTTCTTC	CASSQGHSGTKFF
TRBV27	-	TRBJ1-1	-	TGTGCCAGCAGTTTCCAGGGAAAGTACACTGAAGCTTTCTTT	CASSFQGKYTEAFF
TRBV7-9	TRBD2	TRBJ2-3	-	TGTGCCAGCAGCTTAGGCGGGGGGCGCACAGATACGCAGTATTTT	CASSLGGGRTDTQYF
TRBV6-5	-	TRBJ2-3	-	TGTGCCAGCAGTAAGGCTAGCACCCGTACGCAGTATTTT	CASSKASTRTQYF
TRBV11-2	-	TRBJ2-1	-	TGTGCCAGCAGCTTTTCTGTCTACAATGAGCAGTTCTTC	CASSFSVYNEQFF
TRBV6-5	-	TRBJ1-1	-	TGTGCCAGCAGTTACTCTGTACTGGGGGGCACTGAAGCTTTCTTT	CASSYSVLGGTEAFF
TRBV24-1	-	TRBJ1-4	-	TGTGCCACCAGTGCTGGGGACCGAAGCGGTGGAGGGGAAAAACTGTTTTTT	CATSAGDRSGGGEKLFF
TRBV18	-	TRBJ1-4	-	TGTGCCAGCTCACCATCGGGTTACACTAATGAAAAACTGTTTTTT	CASSPSGYTNEKLFF
TRBV19	-	TRBJ1-2	-	TGTGCCAGTAGTACCCCAGGTTTTAACAACTATGGCTACACCTTC	CASSTPGFNNYGYTF
TRBV5-4	-	TRBJ2-2	once	TGTGCCAGCAGTAGGGACACGATCACCGGGGAGCTGTTTTTT	CASSRDTITGELFF
TRBV5-6	TRBD1	TRBJ2-7	-	TGTGCCAGCGCAAGGACAGGGGGGCAATACGAGCAGTACTTC	CASARTGGQYEQYF
TRBV11-3	-	TRBJ2-2	once	TGTGCCAGCAGCGCAGAACAGGGTCAGACCGGGGAGCTGTTTTTT	CASSAEQGQTGELFF
TRBV9	TRBD1	TRBJ2-3	-	TGTGCCAGCAGCCGGACAGGGAAAGATACGCAGTATTTT	CASSRTGKDTQYF
TRBV5-6	-	TRBJ2-7	-	TGTGCCAGCAGCGGGGGGTTCTACGAGCAGTACTTC	CASSGGFYEQYF
TRBV21-1	-	TRBJ2-1	-	TGTGCCAGCAGCAAACTTTATAGCTCCTACAATGAGCAGTTCTTC	CASSKLYSSYNEQFF
TRBV12-5	-	TRBJ1-2	-	TGTGCTAGTGGTTTAGGTGAGGACTATGGCTACACCTTC	CASGLGEDYGYTF
TRBV18	-	TRBJ2-2	once	TGTGCCAGCTCCTTCCCGAGCGTTAACACCGGGGAGCTGTTTTTT	CASSFPSVNTGELFF
TRBV29-1	-	TRBJ1-1	-	TGCAGCGCTCGGGTGTTAGAGAACACTGAAGCTTTCTTT	CSARVLENTEAFF